This T cell receptor beta chain was captured in a study of T cell clones after liver transplantation. Turning to the study itself: Three of the eight recipients were HCV-positive; the rest had non-autoimmune, non-viral transplant indications. Draws occurred before transplant, before withdrawal, and after complete or failed withdrawal.

Sequencing used immunoSEQ multiplex PCR; TCRdb keeps in-frame clones, though not all of them. This sample yields tens of thousands of clones, of which over 70% are seen a single time; 15% belongs to the top ten. Overall study findings and caveats: A larger donor-reactive than third-party decline suggested partial antigen-specific deletion.

The CDR3 loop spans 14 amino acids. V gave up 7 bases and J gave up 8 bases; unmatched junction bases: 10. The V gene's germline CDR1 is MDHEN and CDR2 SYDVKM. Thawed unstimulated PBMCs were FACS-sorted by CD3, CD4 and CD8 into two populations. For this clone: Its antigen is currently unknown.

The chain joins TRBV28 to TRBJ1-2, with 10 bases matching TRBD1. Specimen: CD4+ T cells from blood, collected before liver transplant. The TCR sequence derives from a human donor who received a liver transplant. The CDR3 sequence: CASMVRDRGKGYTF. The CDR3 region has the DNA TGTGCCAGCATGGTCCGGGACAGGGGAAAGGGCTACACCTTC.